These T cell receptor beta chains were read from a single sample in a study of T cells in Graves' hyperthyroidism and ophthalmopathy. TCRdb recomputed calls from the multiplex PCR reads with MiXCR, one row per CDR3 protein. The sample holds 92,000 or so distinct CDR3 sequences, about 51% seen once. The specimen was blood. Receptors were obtained from a woman aged 40 to 50 with Graves' hyperthyroidism. The CDR3 runs from the conserved cysteine through the conserved F or W. Fields, in order: V gene, CDR3 protein.

>TRBV6-5
CASSYSFWAGVADTQYF
>TRBV2
CASTPWSGRGRTGELFF
>TRBV7-9
CASSQERSASGPFGTGELFF
>TRBV20-1
CSVIAGPSPYEQCF
>TRBV12-3/TRBV12-4
CASSLRGVVEGYTF
>TRBV20-1
CSAGWDRLGETQYF
>TRBV20-1
CSARDWQGEETQYF
>TRBV7-2
CASSTPGQGAYEQYF
>TRBV15
CATSGGEGELFF
>TRBV30
CAWRDDSEAFF
>TRBV24-1
CATSDRDRGTETQYF